These T cell receptor beta chains were read from a single sample in a study of T-cell reconstitution after alpha-beta-depleted transplantation in children. MiXCR, applied by TCRdb to the PCR reads, yields one record per CDR3 protein. The repertoire holds hundreds of thousands of distinct CDR3 sequences, with 15% to 20% as singletons. The material was PBMCs, mostly from graft donor cells, obtained 360 days after TCRalphabeta/CD19-depleted stem cell transplant. These receptor sequences come from a male patient aged 2 to 10 who had a stem cell transplant for acute lymphoblastic leukemia, so the T cells may come from the graft donor. Both conserved end residues are part of each CDR3. A D gene is named only where the DNA matches it firmly. Rows give clone size only sometimes, using once, few, many, or a class for an expanded clone.

D: TRBD1
V: TRBV10-3
J: TRBJ1-5
size: few
CDR3: CAISDSGTGLSRAQHF
DNA: TGTGCCATCAGTGATTCCGGGACAGGGCTTTCTAGGGCCCAGCATTTT

D: .
V: TRBV28
J: TRBJ2-7
size: many
CDR3: CASRTGRPLYEQYF
DNA: TGTGCCAGCAGGACTGGGAGACCACTCTACGAGCAGTACTTC

D: TRBD1
V: TRBV12-3/TRBV12-4
J: TRBJ2-7
size: many
CDR3: CASSPSGTGSYEQYF
DNA: TGTGCCAGCAGTCCGTCCGGGACAGGGTCCTACGAGCAGTACTTC

D: TRBD1
V: TRBV27
J: TRBJ2-1
size: .
CDR3: CASSLFSVGQGGSVVVNEQFF
DNA: TGTGCCAGCAGTTTATTTTCGGTAGGACAGGGAGGAAGCGTGGTCGTCAATGAGCAGTTCTTC

D: TRBD2
V: TRBV20-1
J: TRBJ2-5
size: many
CDR3: CSARVFGLAGVETQYF
DNA: TGCAGTGCTAGAGTGTTCGGACTAGCGGGAGTAGAGACCCAGTACTTC

D: .
V: TRBV20-1
J: TRBJ1-5
size: few
CDR3: CSARADSNQPQHF
DNA: TGCAGTGCTAGGGCAGATAGCAATCAGCCCCAGCATTTT

D: TRBD2
V: TRBV9
J: TRBJ2-7
size: .
CDR3: CASSPLQREGPEQYF
DNA: TGTGCCAGCAGCCCCCTCCAGCGGGAGGGCCCAGAGCAGTACTTC

D: .
V: TRBV7-2
J: TRBJ1-1
size: few
CDR3: CASSLFGTMNTEAFF
DNA: TGTGCCAGCAGCTTATTCGGGACCATGAACACTGAAGCTTTCTTT

D: .
V: TRBV20-1
J: TRBJ2-1
size: .
CDR3: CSAMTVGYSYNEQFF
DNA: TGCAGTGCTATGACAGTCGGGTACTCCTACAATGAGCAGTTCTTC

D: .
V: TRBV9
J: TRBJ2-7
size: few
CDR3: CASSVDEGPSGEQYF
DNA: TGTGCCAGCAGCGTAGACGAGGGACCCTCTGGGGAGCAGTACTTC